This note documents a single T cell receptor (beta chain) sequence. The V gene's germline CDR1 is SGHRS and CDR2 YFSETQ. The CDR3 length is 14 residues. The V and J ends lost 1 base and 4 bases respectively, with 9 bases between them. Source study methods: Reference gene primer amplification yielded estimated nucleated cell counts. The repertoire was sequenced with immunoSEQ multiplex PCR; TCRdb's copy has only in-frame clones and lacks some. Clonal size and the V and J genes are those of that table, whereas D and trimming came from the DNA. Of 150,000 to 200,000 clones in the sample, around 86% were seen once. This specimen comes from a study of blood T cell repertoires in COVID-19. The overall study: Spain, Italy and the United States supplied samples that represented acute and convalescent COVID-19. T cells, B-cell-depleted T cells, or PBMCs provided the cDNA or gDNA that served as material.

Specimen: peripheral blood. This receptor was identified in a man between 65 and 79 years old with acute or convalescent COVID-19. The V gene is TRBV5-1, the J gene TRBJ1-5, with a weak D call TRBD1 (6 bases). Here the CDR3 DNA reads TGCGCCAGCAGCTTGTTGGGACAAAATCAGCCCCAGCATTTT. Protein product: CASSLLGQNQPQHF.